The T cell receptor (beta chain) described here comes from a study of T cell responses to AZD1222 COVID-19 vaccine. Overall study findings and caveats: Baseline seropositivity characterized only a handful of AZD1222 recipients. Donors, mostly white British, included more females; clonal diversity was possibly underestimated.

Germline loops: CDR1 SNHLY, CDR2 FYNNEI. V gave up 7 bases and J gave up 2 bases; unmatched junction bases: 3. The CDR3 covers 13 residues. A word on this clone: Antigen: not known.

Data came from immunoSEQ multiplex PCR; TCRdb stores just in-frame clones and leaves some out. The sample lists just over 90,000 clones; around 89% were seen once. This clonotype originated in an adult who received the AZD1222 COVID-19 vaccine. V and J are TRBV2 and TRBJ2-7; 9 positions agree with TRBD1. The material sequenced was peripheral blood, taken 28 days after the second AZD1222 dose. CDR3 sequence reads: CASTGTGPYEQYF. As DNA, the CDR3 is TGTGCCAGCACCGGGACAGGGCCCTACGAGCAGTACTTC.